These 21 T cell receptor beta chains originate from one sample sequenced in a study of blood T cell repertoires in COVID-19. Assay: immunoSEQ multiplex PCR; the TCRdb copy retains only in-frame clones and omits some. Seen here are roughly 250,000 clones, more than 80% observed once, and the top ten hold over 3.5%. The sequenced sample was peripheral blood. Receptors were obtained from a woman between 40 and 55 years old with acute or convalescent COVID-19.

The V and J genes are TRBV7-2 and TRBJ2-4; TRBD1 aligns across 10 bases. This CDR3 comprises 20 residues. Germline CDR1 and CDR2: SGHTA and FQGNSA. Unmatched junction bases numbered 11, after V lost 0 bases and J lost 0 bases. Written as DNA, the CDR3 is TGTGCCAGCAGCTTAGCGCGCGGGACAGGGGATGGGAGAGCCAAAAACATTCAGTACTTC. Its translation: CASSLARGTGDGRAKNIQYF.

The chain joins TRBV10-3 to TRBJ2-5; 10 bases map to TRBD2. The V segment lost 7 bases and the J segment 5 bases; nucleotides outside the gene matches: 13. Germline CDR1 reads ENHRY; CDR2 reads SYGVKD. The CDR3 consists of 16 residues. The CDR3 nucleotides read TGTGCCATCATTAAATCCTATAGCGGGGGGCGGGAGACCCAGTACTTC. As protein: CAIIKSYSGGRETQYF.

The chain couples TRBV2 to TRBJ2-1; TRBD2 might be the D (5 bases). The V gene lost 5 bases and the J gene lost 5 bases, with 22 bases spanning the gap. Germline values: CDR1 SNHLY, CDR2 FYNNEI. This CDR3 contains 17 residues. CDR3 amino acids: CASSSRTARVNHNEQFF. Written as DNA, the CDR3 is TGTGCCAGCAGTTCCAGGACCGCGAGGGTGAATCACAATGAGCAGTTCTTC.

The chain employs TRBV7-5 and TRBJ2-3; the table gives TRBD1 as D, unverified against the DNA. TRBV7-5 is listed as a pseudogene. CDR3 length: 22 amino acids. The CDR3 loop reads CARSNVRPGTSRHSLSTDTQYF. CDR3 coding DNA: TGTGCCAGAAGCAACGTACGTCCCGGGACAAGTCGACACAGTCTTAGCACAGATACGCAGTATTTT.

The chain couples TRBV30 to TRBJ2-3; 9 nucleotides agree with TRBD1. J lost 8 bases, V lost 2 bases, and 14 bases had no gene match. Germline loops: CDR1 GTSNPN, CDR2 SVGIG (reference sequence). The CDR3 loop spans 16 amino acids. The CDR3 DNA sequence: TGTGCCTGGAGTACCTGGGACAGGGTTCTGGAGGGTACGCAGTATTTT. Protein product: CAWSTWDRVLEGTQYF.

V is TRBV10-2 and J is TRBJ1-1; the D gene is possibly TRBD1 (5 bases). Germline CDR1 reads WSHSY; CDR2 reads SAAADI. The CDR3 is 18 amino acids. V was pared by 0 bases and J by 1 base, with 18 bases between. The CDR3 coding sequence is TGCGCCAGCAGTGAGTCTGGGAGGGTAGGTACAGGGAACACTGAAGCTTTCTTT. This sequence encodes CASSESGRVGTGNTEAFF.

This sequence joins TRBV5-1 and TRBJ1-2, with D tentatively TRBD1 (5 bases). This CDR3 comprises 17 residues. Germline-derived CDR1 and CDR2 are SGHRS and YFSETQ. The V end lost 3 bases, the J end lost 14 bases, and 32 bases lay between the germline ends. The DNA of the CDR3 is TGCGCCAGCAGCTCCACTCCCGGGACTGCTAGTGACCCTGGTGGGACCTTC. Translated: CASSSTPGTASDPGGTF.

A word on this clone: This sample includes further DNA sequences coding for the same CDR3. The CDR3 loop is CASSPGREEYGYTF. CDR3 bases: TGTGCCAGCTCACCAGGGCGGGAGGAATATGGCTACACCTTC. The rearrangement links TRBV18 to TRBJ1-2; D is undetermined. The CDR3 runs to 14 residues. V was pared by 2 bases and J by 5 bases, with 12 bases between. Germline values: CDR1 KGHSH, CDR2 LQKENI.

The CDR3 reads CASSQAGDKNTEAFF. In nucleotides, the CDR3 is TGCGCCAGCAGCCAAGCGGGAGACAAGAACACTGAAGCTTTCTTT. V usage is TRBV4-1 and J usage is TRBJ1-1; no reliable D call. V lost 1 base, J lost 1 base, and 10 bases lay in between. Germline V gene lookup returns CDR1 MGHRA and CDR2 YSYEKL. The length of the CDR3 is 15 residues.

The chain carries TRBV24-1 and TRBJ2-5; 7 bases are shared with TRBD1. This CDR3 comprises 14 residues. CDR1 and CDR2 (germline): KGHDR, SFDVKD. V gave up 5 bases and J gave up 3 bases; unmatched junction bases: 5. The CDR3 region has the DNA TGTGCCACCAGTGCCCGAGGGACAGAAGAGACCCAGTACTTC. Its protein is CATSARGTEETQYF.

CDR3 nucleotide sequence: TGCGCCAGCAGCCGGCGGAGCCAGGGGAACACTGAAGCTTTCTTT. It codes for CASSRRSQGNTEAFF. The chain uses TRBV4-1 and TRBJ1-1, with a possible D match to TRBD1 (5 bases). The germline V gene has CDR1 MGHRA and CDR2 YSYEKL. V shed 4 bases and J shed 1 base, with 13 bases lying between them. The CDR3 sequence is 15 residues long.

This clone was counted once. The chain is built from TRBV10-3 and TRBJ2-7; 8 bases match TRBD1. Germline-derived CDR1 and CDR2 are ENHRY and SYGVKD. This CDR3 region has 13 residues. The J segment lost 3 bases and the V segment lost 4 bases, leaving 2 bases of the junction unmatched. The DNA of the CDR3 is TGTGCCATCAGTGGACAGGGGCACTACGAGCAGTACGTC. Its protein product is CAISGQGHYEQYV.

The V call is TRBV12-3 or TRBV12-4, the J call TRBJ1-2; TRBD1 aligns across 9 bases. V trimming: 5 bases; J trimming: 7 bases; junction bases outside the gene matches: 5. CDR3 length equals 13 residues. The CDR3 loop is CASSNRGLGGYTF. The CDR3 DNA sequence: TGTGCCAGCAGTAACAGGGGGCTAGGTGGCTACACCTTC.

V usage is TRBV19 and J usage is TRBJ1-1; 9 bases agree with TRBD1. Germline V gene sequence: CDR1 LNHDA, CDR2 SQIVND (reference sequence). J was trimmed by 4 bases and V by 5 bases; bases with no gene match: 8. The CDR3 sequence is 15 residues long. DNA for the CDR3: TGTGCCAGTAGTGCCGAGACAGGGGGAAGCACTGAAGCTTTCTTT. Encoded protein: CASSAETGGSTEAFF. Drawing the rest from reference TRBV19 and TRBJ1-1, the complete variable domain is DGGITQSPKYLFRKEGQNVTLSCEQNLNHDAMYWYRQDPGQGLRLIYYSQIVNDFQKGDIAEGYSVSREKKESFPLTVTSAQKNPTAFYLCASSAETGGSTEAFFGQGTRLTVV.

The V and J genes are TRBV7-2 and TRBJ2-2; D may be TRBD2 (6 bases). Trimming took 5 bases from V and 1 from J, leaving 14 bases between them. Germline CDR1 is SGHTA and CDR2 is FQGNSA. This CDR3 is 16 amino acids long. CDR3 residues: CASSQIGTRNTGELFF. CDR3 bases: TGTGCCAGCAGCCAAATCGGGACTCGGAACACCGGGGAGCTGTTTTTT.

The V and J genes are TRBV19 and TRBJ1-4, with D unclear. In germline, CDR1 is LNHDA, CDR2 SQIVND (reference sequence). V dropped 6 bases and J dropped 8 bases, with 10 bases sitting between them. The length of the CDR3 is 12 residues. Here the CDR3 reads CASSLEWEKLFF. As DNA, the CDR3 is TGTGCCAGTAGCCTGGAGTGGGAAAAACTGTTTTTT.

The chain combines TRBV7-2 with TRBJ2-3; maybe TRBD2 (6 bases). The CDR3 consists of 14 residues. V was clipped by 2 bases and J by 5 bases, with 11 bases between them. Germline V gene sequence: CDR1 SGHTA, CDR2 FQGNSA. CDR3 sequence: CASSLSVGGDTQYF. As DNA, the CDR3 is TGTGCCAGCAGCTTATCAGTGGGGGGAGATACGCAGTATTTT.

This clone was counted once. The rearrangement uses TRBV4-1 and TRBJ2-3, with 9 bases that match TRBD2. V lost 5 bases, J lost 6 bases, and 6 bases stayed unmatched. The germline CDR1 and CDR2 sequences are MGHRA and YSYEKL. CDR3 length: 14 amino acids. The CDR3 bases are TGCGCCAGCAGCTTCCTAGCGGGGACGGATACGCAGTATTTT. It is translated as CASSFLAGTDTQYF.

The V gene is TRBV19, the J gene TRBJ1-1; 7 positions agree with TRBD1. This CDR3 has 13 amino acids. The V segment lost 10 bases and the J segment 0 bases; nucleotides outside the gene matches: 5. Germline V gene lookup returns CDR1 LNHDA and CDR2 SQIVND (reference sequence). The CDR3 nucleotides are TGTGCCACCACCCAGGGGGTGAACACTGAAGCTTTCTTT. This encodes CATTQGVNTEAFF.

V and J are TRBV14 and TRBJ1-2; 9 bases align to TRBD1. Germline CDR1 reads SGHDN; CDR2 reads FVKESK. With 4 bases clipped from V and 3 bases from J, the junction kept 18 bases outside the gene matches. The CDR3 sequence is 19 residues long. Written as DNA, the CDR3 is TGTGCCAGCAGCCGTCTAGGGAGCCCCGGACAGGGGAGACACTATGGCTACACCTTC. Protein sequence: CASSRLGSPGQGRHYGYTF.

This chain links TRBV2 with TRBJ1-2, with 9 bases that match TRBD1. This CDR3 spans 16 amino acids. Germline assignment: CDR1 SNHLY and CDR2 FYNNEI. Unmatched junction bases numbered 12, after V lost 7 bases and J lost 3 bases. CDR3 sequence: CASISVAGQGHYGYTF. Written as DNA, the CDR3 is TGTGCCAGCATTTCCGTGGCGGGACAGGGTCACTATGGCTACACCTTC.